This T cell receptor beta chain was sequenced during a study of T cells in Graves' hyperthyroidism and ophthalmopathy. Study context: Peripheral blood was secured at the point of initial diagnosis, before any treatment.

Germline V gene data show CDR1 as SQVTM and CDR2 as ANQGSEA. The CDR3 has 15 amino acids. TCR beta CDR3 regions were amplified from RNA. The HTBI primer set was used in a first-round RT-PCR of the TCR CDR3. TCRdb processed the multiplex PCR reads anew with MiXCR; each CDR3 protein has one entry. The sample comprises 450,000 to 650,000 distinct CDR3 sequences, roughly a sixth of which are singletons, and roughly a sixth rests with the top ten. Material for sequencing was blood. The sequence derives from a woman in her late teens or twenties with Graves' ophthalmopathy. The rearrangement links TRBV29-1 to TRBJ2-1, with 9 bases matching TRBD1. Near its end, the DNA agrees better with TRBJ2-7, so the J call may be wrong. The CDR3 DNA sequence: TGCAGCGTTGGCGGGACAGGGAGCTCCTACAATGAGCAGTACTTC. Amino acid sequence: CSVGGTGSSYNEQYF.